These T cell receptor beta chains were read from a single sample in a study of blood T cell repertoires in COVID-19. The repertoire was sequenced with immunoSEQ multiplex PCR; TCRdb's copy has only in-frame clones and lacks some. Altogether around 37,000 clones are present, about 90% being singletons, with the ten largest covering about 1.9%. Sequencing was carried out using peripheral blood. These receptors were taken from a man aged 50 to 60 with active or convalescent COVID-19. Both conserved end residues are part of each CDR3. A D gene is named only where the DNA matches it firmly. Not all rows give a size; the values are once, few, many and, for expanded clones, a class.

V	D	size	J	CDR3	DNA
TRBV5-1	NA	NA	TRBJ2-7	CASSYNAGVGYEQYF	TGCGCCAGCAGCTACAACGCAGGGGTTGGATACGAGCAGTACTTC
TRBV28	NA	NA	TRBJ2-7	CASRPLPTVTYEQYF	TGTGCCAGCAGACCACTCCCGACAGTAACCTACGAGCAGTACTTC
TRBV18	TRBD1	NA	TRBJ1-2	CASSFTGGADYGYTF	TGTGCCAGCTCATTTACAGGGGGCGCCGACTATGGCTACACCTTC
TRBV5-1	TRBD2	NA	TRBJ2-5	CASSLRIAGKETQYF	TGCGCCAGCAGCTTGAGGATAGCGGGAAAAGAGACCCAGTACTTC
TRBV6-4	NA	few	TRBJ1-5	CASRNRGNQPQHF	TGTGCCAGCAGGAACAGGGGCAATCAGCCCCAGCATTTT
TRBV5-6	TRBD1	NA	TRBJ2-3	CASGGMPGQGTDTQYF	TGTGCCAGCGGGGGGATGCCGGGACAGGGGACAGATACGCAGTATTTT
TRBV7-9	NA	NA	TRBJ2-7	CASSLGGDRAYEQYF	TGTGCCAGCAGCTTAGGGGGGGACAGAGCCTACGAGCAGTACTTC
TRBV4-3	TRBD2	NA	TRBJ2-1	CASSLSGRGDEQFF	TGCGCCAGCAGCCTTAGCGGGAGGGGCGATGAGCAGTTCTTC
TRBV9	TRBD1	NA	TRBJ2-3	CASSSRTGSTDTQYF	TGTGCCAGCAGCTCACGGACAGGGAGCACAGATACGCAGTATTTT
TRBV28	TRBD1	NA	TRBJ1-1	CASSPGRQGRGTEAFF	TGTGCCAGCAGTCCCGGACGACAGGGGAGGGGCACTGAAGCTTTCTTT
TRBV3-1/TRBV3-2	NA	NA	TRBJ2-3	CASSQFHDRNPETDTQYF	TGTGCCAGCAGCCAATTTCACGACAGGAACCCGGAGACAGATACGCAGTATTTT
TRBV7-9	NA	NA	TRBJ1-1	CASSLVENTEAFF	TGTGCCAGCAGCTTAGTAGAGAACACTGAAGCTTTCTTT
TRBV7-2	NA	NA	TRBJ1-1	CASSLVVEGMNTEAFF	TGTGCCAGCAGCTTAGTCGTGGAGGGGATGAACACTGAAGCTTTCTTT
TRBV7-9	NA	NA	TRBJ2-7	CASSFSTDTSDYEQYF	TGTGCCAGCAGCTTCTCCACGGACACTTCCGACTACGAGCAGTACTTC
TRBV2	NA	NA	TRBJ1-4	CASSERQPATNEKLFF	TGTGCCAGCAGTGAGCGACAGCCCGCAACTAATGAAAAACTGTTTTTT
TRBV6-2/TRBV6-3	NA	once	TRBJ2-2	CASSFRRSFANTGELFF	TGTGCCAGCAGTTTCAGACGGAGTTTCGCGAACACCGGGGAGCTGTTTTTT
TRBV10-3	TRBD2	NA	TRBJ2-3	CAISESTSGRRTDTQYF	TGTGCCATCAGTGAGTCGACTAGCGGGAGAAGGACAGATACGCAGTATTTT
TRBV19	TRBD2	NA	TRBJ2-1	CASSMRTSGVSYNEQFF	TGTGCCAGTAGTATGCGGACTAGCGGGGTATCCTACAATGAGCAGTTCTTC
TRBV19	NA	NA	TRBJ2-5	CASSRLGTQETQYF	TGTGCCAGTAGTCGACTAGGGACCCAAGAGACCCAGTACTTC
TRBV27	TRBD1	NA	TRBJ2-7	CASSPSTGGYEQYF	TGTGCCAGCAGTCCCTCGACAGGGGGGTACGAGCAGTACTTC
TRBV5-5	NA	NA	TRBJ1-2	CASSVGGWVDANYGYTF	TGTGCCAGCAGCGTAGGAGGTTGGGTAGACGCAAACTATGGCTACACCTTC
TRBV7-2	TRBD1	NA	TRBJ2-7	CASSYSGQGGYEQYF	TGTGCCAGCAGCTACTCTGGACAGGGTGGATACGAGCAGTACTTC
TRBV4-3	NA	NA	TRBJ1-4	CASSPLPGGTNEKLFF	TGCGCCAGCAGCCCCCTCCCGGGGGGGACTAATGAAAAACTGTTTTTT
TRBV5-4	NA	NA	TRBJ2-2	CASSFADRNTGELFF	TGTGCCAGCAGCTTTGCTGACAGAAACACCGGGGAGCTGTTTTTT
TRBV9	NA	once	TRBJ2-5	CASSVTSALWETQYF	TGTGCCAGCAGCGTAACATCTGCCCTGTGGGAGACCCAGTACTTC
TRBV5-1	TRBD1	NA	TRBJ2-4	CASSLSPSEINRDRVRLAKNIQYF	TGCGCCAGCAGCTTGTCCCCGTCGGAAATAAACCGGGACAGGGTACGATTAGCCAAAAACATTCAGTACTTC
TRBV2	NA	NA	TRBJ2-2	CASSEALRTLNTGELFF	TGTGCCAGCAGTGAAGCGCTCCGGACACTGAACACCGGGGAGCTGTTTTTT
TRBV7-8	NA	NA	TRBJ2-1	CASSLGGPSYNEQFF	TGTGCCAGCAGCTTAGGGGGGCCCTCCTACAATGAGCAGTTCTTC
TRBV4-3	TRBD2	NA	TRBJ2-7	CASSQVPTSGRRYEQYF	TGCGCCAGCAGCCAAGTCCCCACTAGCGGGAGACGATACGAGCAGTACTTC
TRBV5-6	TRBD1	once	TRBJ2-2	CASRGTGGTGELFF	TGTGCCAGCAGGGGGACAGGGGGAACCGGGGAGCTGTTTTTT
TRBV19	TRBD2	NA	TRBJ2-2	CASFSTSMYTGELFF	TGTGCCAGTTTTTCGACTAGCATGTACACCGGGGAGCTGTTTTTT
TRBV2	TRBD1	once	TRBJ2-5	CASSRRDRGFQETQYF	TGTGCCAGCAGCCGCCGGGACAGGGGGTTCCAAGAGACCCAGTACTTC
TRBV28	NA	NA	TRBJ1-2	CASSPPAAVNYGYTF	TGTGCCAGCAGTCCCCCGGCAGCGGTTAACTATGGCTACACCTTC
TRBV28	NA	once	TRBJ2-5	CASSPPREKETQYF	TGTGCCAGCAGTCCCCCCCGGGAGAAAGAGACCCAGTACTTC
TRBV2	NA	once	TRBJ2-3	CASISPPGGVTDTQYF	TGTGCCAGCATATCACCTCCGGGGGGCGTTACAGATACGCAGTATTTT
TRBV11-2	TRBD2	NA	TRBJ2-1	CASSLAFGLAGGYNEQFF	TGTGCCAGCAGCTTAGCGTTCGGACTAGCGGGAGGCTACAATGAGCAGTTCTTC
TRBV5-4	TRBD2	NA	TRBJ2-7	CASSSPTSGRAISEQYF	TGTGCCAGCAGCTCCCCGACTAGCGGGAGGGCCATAAGCGAGCAGTACTTC
TRBV2	NA	few	TRBJ1-1	CASSGRLSNEAFF	TGTGCCAGCAGTGGCAGGCTTTCTAATGAAGCTTTCTTT
TRBV5-8	NA	NA	TRBJ2-3	CASSLIGDWGTDTQYF	TGTGCCAGCAGCTTGATCGGGGACTGGGGCACAGATACGCAGTATTTT
TRBV12-5	TRBD1	NA	TRBJ2-1	CASGLVLGQVTNEQFF	TGTGCTAGTGGTTTGGTACTGGGACAGGTGACCAATGAGCAGTTCTTC
TRBV6-5	NA	few	TRBJ1-1	CATVPPGSNTEAFF	TGTGCCACCGTCCCCCCAGGCAGTAACACTGAAGCTTTCTTT